These T cell receptor beta chains were read from a single sample in a study of cytomegalovirus exposure and HLA in healthy donors. Method: immunoSEQ multiplex PCR; TCRdb's copy keeps in-frame clones and lacks some. The table records 80,000 or so clones, approximately 75% of them present only once. Sample: PBMCs. The receptors come from a woman in her 40s in good health and CMV-seronegative. CDR3s include the opening cysteine and the closing phenylalanine or tryptophan. Fields, in order: D gene, J gene, V gene, clone size, CDR3 protein, CDR3 DNA. The D gene is left open where the match is weak. Not all rows give a size; the values are once, few, many and, for expanded clones, a class.

D: .
J: TRBJ1-1
V: TRBV29-1
size: .
CDR3: CSAGGRTEAFF
DNA: TGCAGCGCGGGGGGGAGGACTGAAGCTTTCTTT

D: TRBD1
J: TRBJ2-7
V: TRBV15
size: .
CDR3: CATSYDRGQAYEQYF
DNA: TGTGCCACCAGTTACGACAGGGGGCAGGCGTACGAGCAGTACTTC

D: .
J: TRBJ2-2
V: TRBV9
size: once
CDR3: CASSPDGGKGGELFF
DNA: TGTGCCAGCAGCCCAGACGGGGGTAAGGGCGGGGAGCTGTTTTTT

D: TRBD2
J: TRBJ2-1
V: TRBV7-3
size: few
CDR3: CASSPVSGLAGGGGEQFF
DNA: TGTGCCAGCAGCCCCGTGTCGGGACTAGCGGGAGGAGGTGGCGAGCAGTTCTTC

D: TRBD1
J: TRBJ1-1
V: TRBV6-1
size: .
CDR3: CASSDTGTGNTEAFF
DNA: TGTGCCAGCAGTGACACCGGGACAGGGAACACTGAAGCTTTCTTT

D: TRBD2
J: TRBJ2-1
V: TRBV7-9
size: .
CDR3: CASRSPHRLAGGNNEQFF
DNA: TGTGCCAGCAGGTCCCCCCATAGACTAGCGGGGGGCAACAATGAGCAGTTCTTC

D: TRBD2
J: TRBJ2-2
V: TRBV28
size: .
CDR3: CASSGGDSANTGELFF
DNA: TGTGCCAGCAGTGGGGGGGACTCCGCGAACACCGGGGAGCTGTTTTTT

D: TRBD1
J: TRBJ2-1
V: TRBV2
size: .
CDR3: CASLGDREEQFF
DNA: TGTGCCAGCCTGGGGGACAGGGAAGAGCAGTTCTTC

D: .
J: TRBJ1-3
V: TRBV5-8
size: .
CDR3: CASRRTRNTIYF
DNA: TGTGCCAGCCGGAGGACGAGAAACACCATATATTTT

D: .
J: TRBJ2-5
V: TRBV5-1
size: .
CDR3: CASSFREVWETQYF
DNA: TGCGCCAGCAGCTTCAGGGAGGTCTGGGAGACCCAGTACTTC

D: .
J: TRBJ2-1
V: TRBV7-2
size: .
CDR3: CASMGSGYNEQFF
DNA: TGTGCCAGCATGGGCAGTGGGTACAATGAGCAGTTCTTC

D: TRBD2
J: TRBJ2-5
V: TRBV9
size: few
CDR3: CASTEGGTSGETQYF
DNA: TGTGCCAGCACTGAAGGCGGGACTAGCGGTGAGACCCAGTACTTC

D: .
J: TRBJ1-6
V: TRBV7-2
size: few
CDR3: CASSNRQPSPLHF
DNA: TGTGCCAGCAGCAACCGACAACCTTCACCCCTCCACTTT

D: .
J: TRBJ1-4
V: TRBV29-1
size: .
CDR3: CSVVGTSPLEKLFF
DNA: TGCAGCGTTGTCGGGACAAGCCCCCTTGAAAAACTGTTTTTT

D: TRBD1
J: TRBJ2-7
V: TRBV5-1
size: once
CDR3: CASSLGGQKGSYEQYF
DNA: TGCGCCAGCAGCTTGGGGGGACAGAAGGGCTCCTACGAGCAGTACTTC

D: .
J: TRBJ1-4
V: TRBV5-1
size: .
CDR3: CASSLAPGEGHEKLFF
DNA: TGCGCCAGCAGCTTGGCCCCTGGCGAGGGCCATGAAAAACTGTTTTTT

D: TRBD1
J: TRBJ2-5
V: TRBV10-2
size: .
CDR3: CASSQGEETQYF
DNA: TGCGCCAGCAGTCAGGGGGAAGAGACCCAGTACTTC

D: TRBD1
J: TRBJ1-6
V: TRBV2
size: .
CDR3: CASEKPGQLNNSPLHF
DNA: TGTGCCAGCGAGAAACCGGGACAGCTAAATAATTCACCCCTCCACTTT

D: .
J: TRBJ2-7
V: TRBV28
size: .
CDR3: CASGVRATGEQYF
DNA: TGTGCCAGCGGAGTAAGGGCCACGGGGGAGCAGTACTTC

D: .
J: TRBJ1-4
V: TRBV30
size: .
CDR3: CAWRWGRGSYEKLFF
DNA: TGTGCCTGGAGGTGGGGTCGGGGGTCGTATGAAAAACTGTTTTTT

D: TRBD2
J: TRBJ2-5
V: TRBV2
size: .
CDR3: CASSWGLAVGETQYF
DNA: TGTGCCAGCAGCTGGGGACTAGCGGTTGGTGAGACCCAGTACTTC

D: .
J: TRBJ1-6
V: TRBV6-1
size: .
CDR3: CASMIQGVYNSPLHF
DNA: TGTGCCAGCATGATACAGGGAGTCTATAATTCACCCCTCCACTTT

D: TRBD2
J: TRBJ2-3
V: TRBV28
size: .
CDR3: CASPPGLAGVSDTQYF
DNA: TGTGCCAGCCCACCGGGACTAGCGGGAGTGTCCGATACGCAGTATTTT

D: .
J: TRBJ2-1
V: TRBV13
size: .
CDR3: CASSLAAGFSSYNEQFF
DNA: TGTGCCAGCAGCTTAGCGGCAGGGTTTAGCTCCTACAATGAGCAGTTCTTC

D: TRBD2
J: TRBJ2-7
V: TRBV4-1
size: few
CDR3: CASSQDLEASGISYEQYF
DNA: TGCGCCAGCAGCCAAGATCTCGAGGCTAGCGGGATTTCCTACGAGCAGTACTTC

D: TRBD2
J: TRBJ2-5
V: TRBV7-2
size: .
CDR3: CASSPGGIETQYF
DNA: TGTGCCAGCAGCCCCGGGGGGATAGAGACCCAGTACTTC

D: .
J: TRBJ1-1
V: TRBV7-3
size: .
CDR3: CASSLQGNTEAFF
DNA: TGTGCCAGCAGCTTACAGGGGAACACTGAAGCTTTCTTT

D: .
J: TRBJ2-7
V: TRBV6-6
size: .
CDR3: CASSYEAPYEQYF
DNA: TGTGCCAGCAGTTATGAGGCGCCCTACGAGCAGTACTTC

D: .
J: TRBJ2-7
V: TRBV4-1
size: .
CDR3: CASSRSDSVSLYEQYF
DNA: .

D: TRBD2
J: TRBJ2-3
V: TRBV2
size: once
CDR3: CTSRVLAGGQDTQYF
DNA: TGTACCAGCAGGGTACTAGCGGGGGGGCAAGATACGCAGTATTTT

D: TRBD1
J: TRBJ1-5
V: TRBV2
size: .
CDR3: CASNGQAQPNQPQHF
DNA: TGTGCCAGCAATGGACAGGCCCAGCCCAATCAGCCCCAGCATTTT

D: .
J: TRBJ2-7
V: TRBV29-1
size: .
CDR3: CSVETGSEQYF
DNA: TGCAGCGTTGAAACCGGGAGCGAGCAGTACTTC

D: .
J: TRBJ2-3
V: TRBV10-1
size: .
CDR3: CASSPATSTDTQYF
DNA: TGCGCCAGCAGCCCAGCGACTAGCACAGATACGCAGTATTTT

D: TRBD2
J: TRBJ2-5
V: TRBV19
size: .
CDR3: CASSIGAGRGETQYF
DNA: TGTGCCAGTAGTATAGGGGCCGGGAGGGGAGAGACCCAGTACTTC

D: TRBD1
J: TRBJ2-1
V: TRBV9
size: .
CDR3: CASSVRTGSVKYNEQFF
DNA: TGTGCCAGCAGCGTACGGACAGGGTCAGTCAAGTACAATGAGCAGTTCTTC

D: .
J: TRBJ2-5
V: TRBV19
size: .
CDR3: CASSVDGWETQYF
DNA: TGTGCCAGTAGTGTTGACGGGTGGGAGACCCAGTACTTC

D: TRBD2
J: TRBJ2-5
V: TRBV28
size: .
CDR3: CASRLAGQETQYF
DNA: TGTGCCAGTAGACTAGCGGGACAAGAGACCCAGTACTTC

D: .
J: TRBJ1-5
V: TRBV7-2
size: few
CDR3: CASSLEWEGNQPQHF
DNA: TGTGCCAGCAGCTTAGAGTGGGAGGGCAATCAGCCCCAGCATTTT

D: TRBD2
J: TRBJ2-5
V: TRBV30
size: .
CDR3: CAWISAGGGETQYF
DNA: TGTGCCTGGATTTCTGCGGGGGGTGGAGAGACCCAGTACTTC

D: TRBD1
J: TRBJ1-1
V: TRBV7-2
size: .
CDR3: CASSLAAGGRGNTEAFF
DNA: TGTGCCAGCAGCTTAGCGGCAGGGGGCCGCGGTAACACTGAAGCTTTCTTT

D: .
J: TRBJ2-3
V: TRBV11-1
size: .
CDR3: CASSPRTLASTDTQYF
DNA: TGTGCCAGCAGCCCCCGGACACTAGCTAGCACAGATACGCAGTATTTT

D: TRBD2
J: TRBJ2-5
V: TRBV5-3
size: few
CDR3: CARSSRTSGKSLETQYF
DNA: TGTGCCAGAAGCTCCCGGACTAGCGGGAAATCCCTAGAGACCCAGTACTTC

D: .
J: TRBJ1-6
V: TRBV27
size: few
CDR3: CASSLVRGWSPLHF
DNA: TGTGCCAGCAGTTTGGTTAGGGGGTGGTCACCCCTCCACTTT

D: .
J: TRBJ1-2
V: TRBV5-5
size: .
CDR3: CASSDDRLYGYTF
DNA: TGTGCCAGCAGCGACGACAGACTCTATGGCTACACCTTC

D: TRBD1
J: TRBJ1-1
V: TRBV11-1
size: .
CDR3: CASSLGAGGQGTEAFF
DNA: TGTGCCAGCAGCTTAGGGGCAGGGGGCCAGGGGACTGAAGCTTTCTTT

D: TRBD1
J: TRBJ2-1
V: TRBV27
size: .
CDR3: CASRLDRGGNEQFF
DNA: TGTGCCAGCAGGCTTGACAGGGGTGGGAATGAGCAGTTCTTC

D: TRBD2
J: TRBJ2-1
V: TRBV28
size: .
CDR3: CASLAPSGSHNEQFF
DNA: TGTGCCAGCTTGGCCCCTAGCGGGAGCCACAATGAGCAGTTCTTC

D: .
J: TRBJ2-5
V: TRBV19
size: .
CDR3: CASSMVPGETQYF
DNA: TGTGCCAGTAGTATGGTTCCGGGGGAGACCCAGTACTTC